This T cell receptor (beta chain) emerged from a study of blood T cell repertoires in COVID-19. Repertoires were generated with immunoSEQ multiplex PCR, while TCRdb's copy carries only in-frame clones and drops some. The sample holds about 180,000 clones, about 91% seen once. The V end lost 3 bases, the J end lost 3 bases, and 21 bases lay between the germline ends. CDR1 and CDR2 from the germline V gene are MDHEN and SYDVKM. The CDR3 is made up of 17 amino acids. The clonotype originates from a woman aged 25-40 years with acute or convalescent COVID-19. Sequencing was carried out using peripheral blood. This chain joins TRBV28 and TRBJ2-7; D perhaps matches TRBD2 (5 bases). The CDR3 nucleotides read TGTGCCAGCAGTTTTCGCCGGGGATCAGGAGAGAACTACGAGCAGTACTTC. Translating gives CASSFRRGSGENYEQYF.